The entry below gives a single T cell receptor (beta chain) sequence along with its context. Using the 5' RACE reads, TCRdb records one entry per CDR3 protein without DNA. Its table lists about 300,000 distinct CDR3 sequences. CDR1 and CDR2 (germline): SGHTA, FQGNSA. The CDR3 totals 15 residues. The sample originates from a study of monozygotic twins with inflammatory bowel disease. The receptor was isolated from a human donor with ulcerative colitis or Crohn's disease, or a healthy co-twin of an affected twin (not recorded which). The chain has TRBV7-2 and TRBJ2-7; the TCRdb D gene call, TRBD2, has no DNA to confirm it. Sequencing input: blood. The CDR3 sequence: CASSLAGTSAYEQYF.